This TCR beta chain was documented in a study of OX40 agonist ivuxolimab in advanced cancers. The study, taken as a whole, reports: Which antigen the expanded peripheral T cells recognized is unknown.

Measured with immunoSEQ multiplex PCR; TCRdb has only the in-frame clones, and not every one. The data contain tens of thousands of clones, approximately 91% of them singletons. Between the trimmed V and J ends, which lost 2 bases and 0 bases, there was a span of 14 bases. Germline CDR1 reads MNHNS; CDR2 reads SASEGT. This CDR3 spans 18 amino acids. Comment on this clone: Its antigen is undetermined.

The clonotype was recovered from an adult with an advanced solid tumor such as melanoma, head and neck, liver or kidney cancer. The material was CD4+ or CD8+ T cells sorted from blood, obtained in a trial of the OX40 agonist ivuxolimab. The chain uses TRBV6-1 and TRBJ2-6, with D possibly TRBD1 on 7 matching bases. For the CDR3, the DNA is TGTGCCAGCAGTGAATATCAGGGGGGAATCTCTGGGGCCAACGTCCTGACTTTC. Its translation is CASSEYQGGISGANVLTF.